This T cell receptor (beta chain) was sequenced in a study of blood T cell repertoires in COVID-19. In the study's own analysis: Amplification with reference gene primers provided the estimates of nucleated cell counts. TCRdb's table, derived via immunoSEQ multiplex PCR, lists solely in-frame clones and lacks some. The V and J calls and the clone size are those of that table, but D and trimming were determined from the DNA. The data hold roughly 380,000 clones, with 81% observed a single time. The sequence was obtained from a human donor with acute or convalescent COVID-19. The donor label of this sample is uncertain. The sample comprised peripheral blood.

DNA for the CDR3: TGTGCCAGCAGCTTAGTTACTAGCGGGAGTCTAGATACGCAGTATTTT. Amino acid sequence: CASSLVTSGSLDTQYF. The chain is built from TRBV11-2 and TRBJ2-3; 11 positions agree with TRBD2. The junction had 5 bases not matched to a gene; V was cut back by 1 base and J by 5 bases. Germline V gene sequence: CDR1 SGHAT, CDR2 FQNNGV. This CDR3 is 16 amino acids long.